This T cell receptor (beta chain) comes out of a study of blood T cell repertoires in COVID-19. Study background: The origin of the acute and convalescent COVID-19 samples was the United States, Italy and Spain. Sources were T cells, B-cell-depleted T cells, or PBMCs; the material itself was cDNA or gDNA.

Per the authors' pipeline: Estimates of nucleated cell counts were drawn from the amplification of reference gene primers. Using immunoSEQ multiplex PCR, the repertoire was profiled, and TCRdb retains in-frame clones only, with some absent. V, J and clone size were drawn from that table, and D and trimming were deduced from the DNA. The profile shows more than 45,000 clones, 80% to 95% of them singletons. Looked up from germline, CDR1 is MNHNS and CDR2 is SASEGT. CDR3 size: 14 residues. The trim removed 3 bases at V and 7 bases at J, leaving 3 bases unmatched. A few counts support this clone. The V call is TRBV6-1, the J call TRBJ1-6; 7 nucleotides align to TRBD1. The clonotype comes from a human donor in a cohort sampled during active COVID-19. Sequencing was performed on peripheral blood. CDR3 amino acids: CASSEDRSNSPLHF. The CDR3 nucleotides are TGTGCCAGCAGTGAGGACAGGTCAAATTCACCCCTCCACTTT.